The clone carrying this T cell receptor beta chain was seen only a few times. V shed 7 bases and J shed 2 bases, with 19 bases lying between them. The CDR3 has 16 amino acids. This sample is part of a study of early T cells in non-severe SARS-CoV-2 infection. TCRdb reprocessed the 5' RACE reads via MiXCR and lists one record per CDR3 protein. This sample yields 65,000 to 95,000 distinct CDR3 sequences, of which 11% to 15% are seen a single time; approximately 11% belongs to the top ten. The genes are TRBV12-3 or TRBV12-4 and TRBJ2-3; D is perhaps TRBD1 or TRBD2 (5 bases each). This sequence originates from an adult who was a healthcare worker with PCR-confirmed SARS-CoV-2 infection or an uninfected control (not recorded which). The source material was whole blood. Written as DNA, the CDR3 is TGTGCCAGCACCATCTATCTATCGGGACCCACAGATACGCAGTATTTT. This gives the protein CASTIYLSGPTDTQYF.